Included here is one T cell receptor (beta chain) sequence, with context. The source of the sample is a study of blood T cell repertoires in COVID-19. Study background: Whether acute or convalescent, the COVID-19 samples came from the United States, Italy and Spain. The cDNA or gDNA used as material had been derived from T cells, B-cell-depleted T cells, or PBMCs.

The germline CDR1 and CDR2 sequences are MNHEY and SVGAGI. Trimming removed 6 bases from V and 1 base from J, with 12 bases in between. CDR3 size: 14 residues. In the original processing: Amplification with reference gene primers provided the estimates of nucleated cell counts. The assay was immunoSEQ multiplex PCR, and TCRdb's table has in-frame clones only and misses some. V and J calls and clone size are copied from that table; D and trimming were computed from the DNA. The profile covers about 170,000 clones, with 70% to 90% appearing a single time and 2% to 3% taken by the ten largest. Recruited during active infection, patients (from Seattle) were subsequently followed longitudinally.

J is TRBJ2-5 and V is TRBV6-5; the D gene is possibly TRBD1 (5 bases). The receptor was derived from a woman older than 75 with COVID-19, enrolled during active disease. Source material: peripheral blood. The CDR3 here is CASRIRAIQETQYF. In DNA form, the CDR3 reads TGTGCCAGCAGGATCAGGGCCATCCAAGAGACCCAGTACTTC.